This T cell receptor (beta chain) was sequenced in a study of cytomegalovirus exposure and HLA in healthy donors. Study-wide background: Earlier, roughly 120 million unique TCR beta sequences were recovered from roughly 200 million T cells by an analysis.

The PCR made use of 60 Vbeta and 13 Jbeta primers. Produced via immunoSEQ multiplex PCR; TCRdb's table is partial and in-frame only. The data hold some 190,000 clones, with around 80% observed a single time. The donors (healthy individuals) were bone marrow donors. Overall study results and limits: In a later analysis, HLA-associated TCR beta chains were more clonally expanded than equally common others.

J gave up 4 bases and V 1 base, and 6 bases lay outside the gene matches. Germline CDR1 LNHDA, CDR2 SQIVND (reference sequence). The CDR3 extends over 16 amino acids. Regarding this clone: Its antigen is not known.

The sequenced sample was PBMCs. The chain combines TRBV19 with TRBJ2-5, with 10 bases that match TRBD2. The receptor was isolated from a woman between 25 and 40 years old in good health and CMV-seropositive. CDR3 DNA sequence: TGTGCCAGTAGTATAGGCAGCGGGGGGGCCCTAGAGACCCAGTACTTC. This codes for CASSIGSGGALETQYF. The variable domain in full, with the rest retrieved from reference TRBV19 and TRBJ2-5, is DGGITQSPKYLFRKEGQNVTLSCEQNLNHDAMYWYRQDPGQGLRLIYYSQIVNDFQKGDIAEGYSVSREKKESFPLTVTSAQKNPTAFYLCASSIGSGGALETQYFGPGTRLLVL.